Below, 23 T cell receptor beta chains from the same sample are listed, as sequenced in a study of radiotherapy plus CTLA-4 blockade in lung cancer. Assay: immunoSEQ multiplex PCR; the TCRdb copy retains only in-frame clones and omits some. The sample contains about 40,000 clones, 75% to 85% of which appear only once. Sequenced material: peripheral blood, taken from a patient treated with radiotherapy plus ipilimumab. These receptors were collected from a human donor with non-small cell lung cancer that progressed on radiotherapy plus ipilimumab.

The table lists this clone with a few counts. The V call is TRBV4-3, the J call TRBJ1-1; D remains ambiguous. V was clipped by 2 bases and J by 4 bases, with 11 bases between them. The CDR3 is made up of 14 amino acids. Germline values: CDR1 LGHNA, CDR2 YSLEER. The CDR3 loop is CASSQHRWPTEAFF. The CDR3 region has the DNA TGCGCCAGCAGCCAACACCGCTGGCCCACTGAAGCTTTCTTT.

This clone was recorded a few times. The chain recombines TRBV7-9 with TRBJ2-6, with D hard to call. The germline CDR1 and CDR2 sequences are SEHNR and FQNEAQ (reference sequence). The V end was cut by 2 bases, the J end by 1 base, with 6 bases between. The CDR3 runs to 15 residues. Written as DNA, the CDR3 is TGTGCCAGCAGCTTAACCCGGTCTGGGGCCAACGTCCTGACTTTC. Amino acids: CASSLTRSGANVLTF.

As concerns this clone: Different DNA sequences within this sample yield the same CDR3. The gene calls are TRBV7-9 and TRBJ2-1; TRBD2 matches 13 bases. Germline CDR1 is SEHNR and CDR2 is FQNEAQ (reference sequence). V dropped 5 bases and J dropped 6; count of bases not matched to a gene: 7. The CDR3 contains 16 residues. In nucleotides, the CDR3 is TGTGCCAGCAGCCCGCCAACTAGCGGGGGGGCCAATGAGCAGTTCTTC. Protein: CASSPPTSGGANEQFF. Supplemented by reference TRBV7-9 and TRBJ2-1, the full variable domain reads DTGVSQNPRHKITKRGQNVTFRCDPISEHNRLYWYRQTLGQGPEFLTYFQNEAQLEKSRLLSDRFSAERPKGSFSTLEIQRTEQGDSAMYLCASSPPTSGGANEQFFGPGTRLTVL.

This chain links TRBV10-1 with TRBJ1-5; D perhaps matches TRBD1 (6 bases). Trimming removed 0 bases at V and 4 bases at J, with 10 bases between. The CDR3 extends over 15 amino acids. Germline V gene sequence: CDR1 WNHNN, CDR2 SYGVQD (reference sequence). CDR3 DNA sequence: TGCGCCAGCAGTGAGTCTAACAGGGATAATCAGCCCCAGCATTTT. Translating it yields CASSESNRDNQPQHF.

This clone was seen just once. This chain uses TRBV5-1 with TRBJ2-6, with 10 bases fitting TRBD1. V was pared by 2 bases and J by 3 bases, with 5 bases of the junction left unmatched. This CDR3 spans 17 amino acids. Germline-derived CDR1 and CDR2 are SGHRS and YFSETQ. CDR3 residues: CASSFRDRGDGANVLTF. The CDR3 nucleotides read TGCGCCAGCAGCTTCAGGGACAGGGGAGATGGGGCCAACGTCCTGACTTTC.

The chain employs TRBV7-2 and TRBJ2-3; TRBD2 aligns across 7 bases. This CDR3 spans 14 amino acids. Germline loops: CDR1 SGHTA, CDR2 FQGNSA. Trimming at V came to 5 bases and at J to 3 bases, leaving 5 bases not matched to a gene. CDR3 protein: CASSRRAGTDTQYF. The CDR3, as DNA: TGTGCCAGCAGCCGCAGAGCGGGAACAGATACGCAGTATTTT.

The rearrangement links TRBV6-5 to TRBJ2-5, with D unresolved. V shed 6 bases and J shed 0 bases, with 11 bases lying between them. This CDR3 contains 14 residues. CDR1 and CDR2 (germline): MNHEY, SVGAGI. CDR3 sequence reads: CASSSPAYQETQYF. The DNA for the CDR3 is TGTGCCAGCAGCTCCCCAGCGTACCAAGAGACCCAGTACTTC.

The rearrangement joins TRBV5-1 to TRBJ1-4; 9 bases fit TRBD1. There are 18 residues in the CDR3. Trimming took 1 base from V and 0 from J; bases not matched to a gene: 7. In germline, CDR1 is SGHRS, CDR2 YFSETQ. The CDR3 sequence is CASSLMQQGASTNEKLFF. CDR3 coding DNA: TGCGCCAGCAGCTTGATGCAACAGGGGGCCTCAACTAATGAAAAACTGTTTTTT.

The V call is TRBV5-1, the J call TRBJ1-2, with 8 nucleotides matching TRBD1. This CDR3 has 15 residues. CDR1 and CDR2 from the germline V gene are SGHRS and YFSETQ. With V trimmed by 4 bases and J by 4 bases, 9 bases remained unmatched. The CDR3 bases are TGCGCCAGCAGCCTGACAGGGGAGGTGAGCTATGGCTACACCTTC. Protein: CASSLTGEVSYGYTF.

This rearrangement joins TRBV27 to TRBJ1-2, with unresolved D. The V gene lost 2 bases and the J gene lost 1 base, with 5 bases spanning the gap. Germline V lookup: CDR1 MNHEY, CDR2 SMNVEV (reference sequence). The CDR3 runs 13 residues. For the CDR3, the DNA is TGTGCCAGCAGTTTAGCAGATAACTATGGCTACACCTTC. Translating gives CASSLADNYGYTF.

CDR3 residues: CASSQDLGQGSSPLHF. The CDR3 nucleotides are TGCGCCAGCAGCCAAGATTTAGGACAGGGAAGTTCACCCCTCCACTTT. The rearrangement links TRBV4-1 to TRBJ1-6; 8 bases agree with TRBD1. The CDR3 is 16 residues long. V trimming: 0 bases; J trimming: 9 bases; junction bases outside the gene matches: 7. Germline-derived CDR1 and CDR2 are MGHRA and YSYEKL.

The V and J genes are TRBV6-6 and TRBJ2-7, with D perhaps matching TRBD1 (5 bases). V shed 2 bases and J shed 5 bases, with 10 bases lying between them. Per the germline V gene, CDR1 is MNHNY and CDR2 is SVGAGI (reference sequence). CDR3 length: 13 amino acids. DNA of the CDR3: TGTGCCAGCAGTTACCCCAGGGCCCACGAGCAGTACTTC. It yields the protein CASSYPRAHEQYF.

This chain uses TRBV5-4 with TRBJ2-5; tentatively, D is TRBD2 (7 bases). Trimming took 5 bases from V and 2 from J, leaving 16 bases between them. The germline V gene has CDR1 SGHNT and CDR2 YYREEE (reference sequence). The CDR3 loop spans 15 amino acids. The CDR3 reads CASRSGAGAQETQYF. Written as DNA, the CDR3 is TGTGCCAGCAGGTCAGGTGCGGGGGCTCAAGAGACCCAGTACTTC.

The chain joins TRBV7-3 to TRBJ1-6; 8 bases align to TRBD1. V was clipped by 4 bases and J by 10 bases; unmatched bases: 6. The CDR3 sequence is 14 residues long. Germline loops: CDR1 SGHTA, CDR2 FQGTGA. CDR3 nucleotides: TGTGCCAGCAGCTCCGGACAGGGAAGATCACCCCTCCACTTT. Its translation: CASSSGQGRSPLHF.

The CDR3 nucleotides read TGTGCCAGCAGCCGGGGGTACGAGGGGCGTGAGCAGTTCTTC. Its translation is CASSRGYEGREQFF. The chain has TRBV11-2 and TRBJ2-1; possible D gene TRBD2, 6 bases. Germline CDR1 SGHAT, CDR2 FQNNGV. V lost 5 bases, J lost 9 bases, and 17 bases lay in between. The CDR3 covers 14 residues.

The chain uses TRBV5-1 and TRBJ2-1; 7 bases align to TRBD2. Germline V gene sequence: CDR1 SGHRS, CDR2 YFSETQ. Germline trimming cut 3 bases from V and 3 bases from J; bases unmatched to any gene: 6. CDR3 length equals 15 residues. CDR3 sequence: CASSSSGEFYNEQFF. CDR3 in DNA: TGCGCCAGCAGCTCAAGCGGGGAATTCTACAATGAGCAGTTCTTC.

The chain has TRBV29-1 and TRBJ2-5; D ambiguous. V was cut by 3 bases and J by 2 bases, with 7 bases left in between. CDR3 length: 12 residues. CDR1 and CDR2 from the germline V gene are SQVTM and ANQGSEA. CDR3 region: CSVDGQQETQYF. The DNA of the CDR3 is TGCAGCGTTGATGGTCAGCAAGAGACCCAGTACTTC.

V gene TRBV19 combines with J gene TRBJ1-2; 7 bases are a match to TRBD1. With V trimmed by 4 bases and J by 6 bases, 5 bases remained unmatched. The CDR3 consists of 13 residues. CDR1 is LNHDA and CDR2 is SQIVND in the germline V gene (reference sequence). CDR3: CASSTGTVNGYTF. The CDR3 DNA reads as TGTGCCAGTAGTACAGGGACAGTGAATGGCTACACCTTC.

The chain joins TRBV4-3 to TRBJ2-1; 9 nucleotides agree with TRBD2. Germline assignment: CDR1 LGHNA and CDR2 YSLEER. This CDR3 spans 15 amino acids. Germline trimming cut 2 bases from V and 7 bases from J; bases unmatched to any gene: 6. Written as DNA, the CDR3 is TGCGCCAGCAGCCAATTAGCGGGGGTACGAAATGAGCAGTTCTTC. Translating gives CASSQLAGVRNEQFF.

The chain has TRBV7-3 and TRBJ1-1; 8 bases are shared with TRBD1. CDR1 is SGHTA and CDR2 is FQGTGA in the germline V gene. J lost 2 bases, V lost 5 bases, and 7 bases had no gene match. This CDR3 contains 15 residues. For the CDR3, the DNA is TGTGCCAGCAGCAGTGGACAGGGCGGCAACACTGAAGCTTTCTTT. It specifies CASSSGQGGNTEAFF.

V usage is TRBV4-3 and J usage is TRBJ1-4; 10 nucleotides align to TRBD1. V gave up 3 bases and J gave up 3 bases; unmatched junction bases: 7. The germline gives CDR1 LGHNA, CDR2 YSLEER. The CDR3 totals 17 residues. The CDR3 coding sequence is TGCGCCAGCAGCCAGGGGGGGACAGGGGTGGCTAATGAAAAACTGTTTTTT. It encodes CASSQGGTGVANEKLFF.

The J gene is TRBJ2-5, the V gene TRBV6-1; 11 bases match TRBD1. In germline, CDR1 is MNHNS, CDR2 SASEGT. J was trimmed by 3 bases and V by 6 bases; bases with no gene match: 3. This CDR3 region has 14 residues. CDR3 amino acids: CASSGTGGKETQYF. The CDR3 nucleotides read TGTGCCAGCAGCGGGACAGGGGGTAAAGAGACCCAGTACTTC.

Regarding this clone: At the DNA level, this CDR3 is encoded by other sequences in the same sample as well. The V gene is TRBV2, the J gene TRBJ1-5, with D possibly TRBD1 on 5 matching bases. V gave up 4 bases and J gave up 7 bases, with 17 bases separating them. Germline assignment: CDR1 SNHLY and CDR2 FYNNEI. The CDR3 has 15 residues. The CDR3 DNA sequence: TGTGCCAGCAGTGGCGATGATAGGGGAGGCCAGCCCCAGCATTTT. This codes for CASSGDDRGGQPQHF.